The rows below give T cell receptor beta chains drawn from one sample of a study of T cells in Graves' hyperthyroidism and ophthalmopathy. TCRdb ran MiXCR on the multiplex PCR reads and lists one entry per CDR3 protein. The repertoire holds around 500,000 distinct CDR3 sequences, with about 16% as singletons. Sequenced input: blood. These receptor sequences come from a woman aged 25-40 years with Graves' ophthalmopathy. Both conserved end residues are part of each CDR3. The order of the fields is D gene, V gene, J gene, clone size, CDR3 DNA, CDR3 protein. D genes are given only for firm matches. Some rows have no size entry. The others give once, few or many, or a class for an expanded clone.

D gene: .
V gene: TRBV18
J gene: TRBJ1-2
clone size: many
CDR3 DNA: TGTGCCAGCTCGAGGCCGGGGGTCGGCTACACCTTC
CDR3 protein: CASSRPGVGYTF

D gene: .
V gene: TRBV19
J gene: TRBJ1-1
clone size: many
CDR3 DNA: TGTGCCAGTCACGACAGACGGAACACTGAAGCTTTCTTT
CDR3 protein: CASHDRRNTEAFF

D gene: TRBD2
V gene: TRBV20-1
J gene: TRBJ2-2
clone size: .
CDR3 DNA: TGCAGTGCGCCTCGACTAGCGGAGGACACCGGGGAGCTGTTTTTT
CDR3 protein: CSAPRLAEDTGELFF

D gene: .
V gene: TRBV20-1
J gene: TRBJ2-4
clone size: many
CDR3 DNA: TGCAGTGCCACACAGGGTGGCAAAAACATTCAGTACTTC
CDR3 protein: CSATQGGKNIQYF

D gene: TRBD1
V gene: TRBV14
J gene: TRBJ1-6
clone size: .
CDR3 DNA: TGTGCCAGCAGCCAATTCCTAAGGCCAGACAGGGGCGGATCACCCCTCCACTTT
CDR3 protein: CASSQFLRPDRGGSPLHF

D gene: .
V gene: TRBV6-2/TRBV6-3
J gene: TRBJ1-1
clone size: many
CDR3 DNA: TGTGCCAGCAGTTACTTGTCCCCGAACACTGAAGCTTTCTTT
CDR3 protein: CASSYLSPNTEAFF

D gene: .
V gene: TRBV4-2
J gene: TRBJ1-2
clone size: few
CDR3 DNA: TGTGCCAGCAGCCAAGATGGGGGCCTCTATGGCTACACCTTC
CDR3 protein: CASSQDGGLYGYTF

D gene: .
V gene: TRBV2
J gene: TRBJ2-7
clone size: many
CDR3 DNA: TGTGCCAGCCTTGCCTTATTTCCCTACGAGCAGTACTTC
CDR3 protein: CASLALFPYEQYF

D gene: TRBD2
V gene: TRBV20-1
J gene: TRBJ2-7
clone size: few
CDR3 DNA: TGCAGTGCTAGAGTAGCGGGATGGGGCGACTACGAGCAGTACTTC
CDR3 protein: CSARVAGWGDYEQYF

D gene: TRBD1
V gene: TRBV19
J gene: TRBJ1-5
clone size: many
CDR3 DNA: TGTGCCAGTAGCCACAGGGGGCTAAAGGATCAGCCCCAGCATTTT
CDR3 protein: CASSHRGLKDQPQHF

D gene: .
V gene: TRBV7-9
J gene: TRBJ2-1
clone size: few
CDR3 DNA: TGTGCCAGCAGCTTCTTCGGAAGGAATGAGCAGTTCTTC
CDR3 protein: CASSFFGRNEQFF

D gene: TRBD1
V gene: TRBV6-1
J gene: TRBJ1-1
clone size: many
CDR3 DNA: TGTGCCAGCAGTGACATGGGACAGGGGTACACTGAAGCTTTCTTT
CDR3 protein: CASSDMGQGYTEAFF

D gene: TRBD2
V gene: TRBV7-2
J gene: TRBJ2-7
clone size: many
CDR3 DNA: TGTGCCAGCAGCCATATGGGGGGGGGCTACGAGCAGTACTTC
CDR3 protein: CASSHMGGGYEQYF

D gene: .
V gene: TRBV2
J gene: TRBJ2-1
clone size: many
CDR3 DNA: TGTGCCAGCAGGGGAAATGAGCAGTTCTTC
CDR3 protein: CASRGNEQFF

D gene: TRBD1
V gene: TRBV5-1
J gene: TRBJ2-5
clone size: many
CDR3 DNA: TGCGCCAGCGGTACACAGGGGACGCCGCAAGAGACCCAGTACTTC
CDR3 protein: CASGTQGTPQETQYF

D gene: .
V gene: TRBV7-2
J gene: TRBJ2-7
clone size: many
CDR3 DNA: TGTGCCAGCAGATATAGGGGGTCCGACTACGAGCAGTACTTC
CDR3 protein: CASRYRGSDYEQYF

D gene: .
V gene: TRBV29-1
J gene: TRBJ2-3
clone size: few
CDR3 DNA: TGCAGCGTTGGGGCAGACATTCGAGGGGGAAAAAGAGATACGCAGTATTTT
CDR3 protein: CSVGADIRGGKRDTQYF

D gene: TRBD2
V gene: TRBV10-3
J gene: TRBJ2-3
clone size: many
CDR3 DNA: TGTGCCATCAGTGACCCTAGCGGGAGGGGGGGCACAGATACGCAGTATTTT
CDR3 protein: CAISDPSGRGGTDTQYF

D gene: TRBD2
V gene: TRBV30
J gene: TRBJ2-1
clone size: many
CDR3 DNA: TGTGCCTGGTCCACTAGCGGAATTTACAATGAGCAGTTCTTC
CDR3 protein: CAWSTSGIYNEQFF

D gene: .
V gene: TRBV15
J gene: TRBJ2-7
clone size: few
CDR3 DNA: TGTGCCACCAGCAGGGGTCGGGAGACAGGGCCGTACTACGAGCAGTACTTC
CDR3 protein: CATSRGRETGPYYEQYF

D gene: .
V gene: TRBV28
J gene: TRBJ1-2
clone size: few
CDR3 DNA: TGTGCCAGCAGTTTAGTCGGCCAACTCCCTAACTATGGCTACACCTTC
CDR3 protein: CASSLVGQLPNYGYTF

D gene: TRBD1
V gene: TRBV9
J gene: TRBJ2-2
clone size: few
CDR3 DNA: TGTGCCAGCAGCGTAGCGGACAGGGCCACCGGGGAGCTGTTTTTT
CDR3 protein: CASSVADRATGELFF

D gene: .
V gene: TRBV30
J gene: TRBJ1-1
clone size: many
CDR3 DNA: TGTGCCTGGACAGGGGATCCGGACACTGAAGCTTTCTTT
CDR3 protein: CAWTGDPDTEAFF

D gene: .
V gene: TRBV28
J gene: TRBJ2-5
clone size: few
CDR3 DNA: TGTGCCAGCCGGCATGGGGGAGAAGAGACCCAGTACTTC
CDR3 protein: CASRHGGEETQYF

D gene: .
V gene: TRBV7-9
J gene: TRBJ2-3
clone size: many
CDR3 DNA: TGTGCCAGCAGCCTCGGACGAGACACAGATACGCAGTATTTT
CDR3 protein: CASSLGRDTDTQYF

D gene: TRBD1
V gene: TRBV5-1
J gene: TRBJ2-7
clone size: few
CDR3 DNA: TGCGCCAGCAGCTTGCGAACAGGGGGCGAGGGGTACGAGCAGTACTTC
CDR3 protein: CASSLRTGGEGYEQYF

D gene: .
V gene: TRBV20-1
J gene: TRBJ2-1
clone size: .
CDR3 DNA: TGCAGTGCTAGATGGGCTTCTATTGAGCAGTTCTTC
CDR3 protein: CSARWASIEQFF

D gene: .
V gene: TRBV10-2
J gene: TRBJ2-2
clone size: .
CDR3 DNA: TGCGCCAGCAGTGAGAATATGGGGGAGCTGTTTTTT
CDR3 protein: CASSENMGELFF

D gene: .
V gene: TRBV2
J gene: TRBJ2-1
clone size: many
CDR3 DNA: TGTGCCAGCAGTGTCTCGCAGAGCTACAATGAGCAGTTCTTC
CDR3 protein: CASSVSQSYNEQFF

D gene: TRBD1
V gene: TRBV20-1
J gene: TRBJ2-7
clone size: .
CDR3 DNA: TGCAGTGCTCCAGACAGGGACTACGAGCAGTACTTC
CDR3 protein: CSAPDRDYEQYF

D gene: TRBD1
V gene: TRBV7-9
J gene: TRBJ1-4
clone size: .
CDR3 DNA: TGTGCCAGCAGCTACCGGGGACAGGGGGCAGACGAAAAACTGTTTTTT
CDR3 protein: CASSYRGQGADEKLFF

D gene: .
V gene: TRBV11-3
J gene: TRBJ2-2
clone size: many
CDR3 DNA: TGTGCCAGCAGCCTGGGAACGGGAACCGGGGAGCTGTTTTTT
CDR3 protein: CASSLGTGTGELFF

D gene: TRBD2
V gene: TRBV7-9
J gene: TRBJ2-1
clone size: few
CDR3 DNA: TGTGCCAGCAGCCTGGATGTGGGAGGGCTTTCGGTATATGAGCAGTTCTTC
CDR3 protein: CASSLDVGGLSVYEQFF

D gene: .
V gene: TRBV6-5
J gene: TRBJ2-2
clone size: .
CDR3 DNA: TGTGCCAGCAGTTACTTGGGGCAGGGGGGATTTACCGGGGAGCTGTTTTTT
CDR3 protein: CASSYLGQGGFTGELFF

D gene: .
V gene: TRBV4-3
J gene: TRBJ1-1
clone size: .
CDR3 DNA: TGCGCCAGCAGCCAAGTGAGGGAGGGGCGAGTTGGCACTGAAGCTTTCTTT
CDR3 protein: CASSQVREGRVGTEAFF

D gene: .
V gene: TRBV28
J gene: TRBJ1-3
clone size: many
CDR3 DNA: TGTGCCAGCAGTTTCCGGGACGAAAGGCCAGCGAACACCATATATTTT
CDR3 protein: CASSFRDERPANTIYF

D gene: .
V gene: TRBV4-1
J gene: TRBJ2-1
clone size: few
CDR3 DNA: TGCGCCAGCAGCCCTGGTATGGGACTTTCAAATGAGCAGTTCTTC
CDR3 protein: CASSPGMGLSNEQFF

D gene: .
V gene: TRBV3-1
J gene: TRBJ1-4
clone size: many
CDR3 DNA: TGTGCCAGCAGCCAATCCGGGCCATACGAAAAACTGTTTTTT
CDR3 protein: CASSQSGPYEKLFF

D gene: .
V gene: TRBV27
J gene: TRBJ2-1
clone size: many
CDR3 DNA: TGTGCCAGCAGTCGCAGCGTCTCCTACAATGAGCAGTTCTTC
CDR3 protein: CASSRSVSYNEQFF

D gene: .
V gene: TRBV4-2
J gene: TRBJ2-5
clone size: few
CDR3 DNA: TGTGCCAGCAGCCAGGGGACTCAAGAGACCCAGTACTTC
CDR3 protein: CASSQGTQETQYF

D gene: .
V gene: TRBV15
J gene: TRBJ2-3
clone size: .
CDR3 DNA: TGTGCCCCTCGGGGGTTCACAGATACGCAGTATTTT
CDR3 protein: CAPRGFTDTQYF

D gene: .
V gene: TRBV30
J gene: TRBJ1-4
clone size: many
CDR3 DNA: TGCACCGGATGGACCGATTCTAATGAAAAACTGTTTTTT
CDR3 protein: CTGWTDSNEKLFF

D gene: .
V gene: TRBV6-1
J gene: TRBJ1-1
clone size: many
CDR3 DNA: TGTGCCAGCAGTTCGACGGAGAACACTGAAGCTTTCTTT
CDR3 protein: CASSSTENTEAFF

D gene: .
V gene: TRBV7-3
J gene: TRBJ2-1
clone size: many
CDR3 DNA: TGTGCCAGCAGCTTAAGTCCGCCCTTGGGGGGTAGTGTCAATGAGCAGTTCTTC
CDR3 protein: CASSLSPPLGGSVNEQFF

D gene: TRBD1
V gene: TRBV4-1
J gene: TRBJ2-7
clone size: .
CDR3 DNA: TGCGCCAGCAGCCAACAGCGACAGGGGCCCTACGAGCAGTACTTC
CDR3 protein: CASSQQRQGPYEQYF

D gene: TRBD1
V gene: TRBV5-8
J gene: TRBJ2-3
clone size: many
CDR3 DNA: TGTGCCAGCGGCGTGACAGGGCTCGGTGTAGATACGCAGTATTTT
CDR3 protein: CASGVTGLGVDTQYF

D gene: .
V gene: TRBV5-6
J gene: TRBJ2-7
clone size: few
CDR3 DNA: TGTGCCAGCAGCCCGGGGCCAGTCTACGAGCAGTACTTC
CDR3 protein: CASSPGPVYEQYF

D gene: TRBD1
V gene: TRBV29-1
J gene: TRBJ1-6
clone size: many
CDR3 DNA: TGCAGCGCCCAAAGGGGACAGGGGGATTCACCCCTCCACTTT
CDR3 protein: CSAQRGQGDSPLHF

D gene: TRBD1
V gene: TRBV28
J gene: TRBJ1-2
clone size: many
CDR3 DNA: TGTGCCAGCAACGGCGGCCATTTCTACAGGGGGCCGGACTATGGCTACACCTTC
CDR3 protein: CASNGGHFYRGPDYGYTF

D gene: .
V gene: TRBV14
J gene: TRBJ1-6
clone size: few
CDR3 DNA: TGTGCCAGCAGCCAGACAGGCAATTCACCCCTCCACTTT
CDR3 protein: CASSQTGNSPLHF

D gene: .
V gene: TRBV12-3/TRBV12-4
J gene: TRBJ1-4
clone size: many
CDR3 DNA: TGTGCCAGCAGTTTCAGGAGTCATAATGAAAAACTGTTTTTT
CDR3 protein: CASSFRSHNEKLFF

D gene: TRBD1
V gene: TRBV6-2/TRBV6-3
J gene: TRBJ1-2
clone size: few
CDR3 DNA: TGTGCCAGCAGATCGCCGACAGGGGATATTGGCTACACCTTC
CDR3 protein: CASRSPTGDIGYTF

D gene: .
V gene: TRBV24-1
J gene: TRBJ2-2
clone size: few
CDR3 DNA: TGTGCCACCAGTGATTTAATGGAGAACACCGGGGAGCTGTTTTTT
CDR3 protein: CATSDLMENTGELFF

D gene: TRBD2
V gene: TRBV28
J gene: TRBJ2-3
clone size: many
CDR3 DNA: TGTGCCAGCAGGGGACTAGCCACAGATACGCAGTATTTT
CDR3 protein: CASRGLATDTQYF

D gene: .
V gene: TRBV2
J gene: TRBJ2-1
clone size: many
CDR3 DNA: TGTGCCAGCAGTGAGGTGGGACGTAGGGGGTGGGACAATGAGCAGTTCTTC
CDR3 protein: CASSEVGRRGWDNEQFF

D gene: TRBD1
V gene: TRBV3-1
J gene: TRBJ1-3
clone size: many
CDR3 DNA: TGTGCCAGCAGCCCATCTGACAGGGTTGCTGGAAACACCATATATTTT
CDR3 protein: CASSPSDRVAGNTIYF

D gene: .
V gene: TRBV5-1
J gene: TRBJ2-5
clone size: few
CDR3 DNA: TGCGCCAGCAGCTTGGGTAGTACTTCACAAGAGACCCAGTACTTC
CDR3 protein: CASSLGSTSQETQYF

D gene: TRBD1
V gene: TRBV5-1
J gene: TRBJ2-7
clone size: many
CDR3 DNA: TGCGCCAGCAGCCTCGACAGGGGCGCTACCTACGAGCAGTACTTC
CDR3 protein: CASSLDRGATYEQYF

D gene: .
V gene: TRBV7-2
J gene: TRBJ2-4
clone size: .
CDR3 DNA: TGTGCCAGCAGCTTAGACGCACAGTCTTACGGCATTCAGTACTTC
CDR3 protein: CASSLDAQSYGIQYF